Presented here are 15 T cell receptor beta chains from one specimen sequenced in a study of blood T cell repertoires in COVID-19. Some clones are missing from TCRdb's copy, which holds only in-frame ones; the method was immunoSEQ multiplex PCR. The sample has about 240,000 clones, around four fifths seen once. Sample: peripheral blood. The receptors shown here come from a woman in her sixties or seventies with active or convalescent COVID-19.

The gene calls are TRBV7-6 and TRBJ2-1; 11 positions agree with TRBD2. The germline V gene encodes CDR1 SGHVS and CDR2 FNYEAQ. The CDR3 sequence is 17 residues long. V gave up 3 bases and J gave up 4 bases; unmatched junction bases: 8. CDR3 sequence (DNA): TGTGCCAGCAGCTTGGGCTTGACTAGCGGGATTTACAATGAGCAGTTCTTC. Translated: CASSLGLTSGIYNEQFF.

This clone is a singleton in its sample. In DNA, the CDR3 is TGTGCCAGCAGACTTCAGGGGGTCGATAATTCACCCCTCCACTTT. As protein: CASRLQGVDNSPLHF. This chain links TRBV6-4 with TRBJ1-6, with 7 bases matching TRBD1. CDR1 and CDR2 (germline): MRHNA, SNTAGT. There are 15 residues in the CDR3. Unmatched junction bases numbered 7, after V lost 6 bases and J lost 5 bases.

This clone was counted a few times. This chain links TRBV18 with TRBJ1-2; 8 positions agree with TRBD1. This CDR3 contains 15 residues. V trimming: 4 bases; J trimming: 4 bases; junction bases outside the gene matches: 8. Germline V gene lookup returns CDR1 KGHSH and CDR2 LQKENI. The CDR3 loop is CASSLQGALGYGYTF. CDR3 DNA: TGTGCCAGCTCACTCCAGGGGGCGTTAGGCTATGGCTACACCTTC.

CDR3 nucleotide sequence: TGCGCCAGCACTCCTTTCCACACGTTTCCATACAGGGGGCTTACCTACGAGCAGTACGTC. It codes for CASTPFHTFPYRGLTYEQYV. The J gene is TRBJ2-7, the V gene TRBV4-1; TRBD1 aligns across 9 bases. V was clipped by 7 bases and J by 2 bases; unmatched bases: 24. The CDR3 loop spans 20 amino acids. CDR1 MGHRA and CDR2 YSYEKL come from the germline V gene.

Only one count was recorded for this clone. The chain has TRBV3-1 (or the pseudogene TRBV3-2) and TRBJ2-1; 8 nucleotides line up with TRBD1. This CDR3 spans 15 amino acids. The germline gives CDR1 LGHDT, CDR2 YNNKEL (reference sequence). V lost 0 bases and J lost 3; bases outside the gene matches: 1. CDR3 in amino acids: CASSQDGTGYNEQFF. Written as DNA, the CDR3 is TGTGCCAGCAGCCAAGATGGGACAGGCTACAATGAGCAGTTCTTC.

This chain links TRBV29-1 with TRBJ1-5; D possibly corresponds to TRBD1 (5 bases). Germline values: CDR1 SQVTM, CDR2 ANQGSEA. The CDR3 runs to 16 residues. V was trimmed by 7 bases and J by 0 bases, leaving 19 bases between them. CDR3 sequence reads: CSASTGRTGSNQPQHF. CDR3 DNA: TGCAGCGCCTCTACCGGCCGAACAGGTAGCAATCAGCCCCAGCATTTT.

CDR3 in amino acids: CASSLAHYGGTQYF. The CDR3 DNA follows: TGTGCCAGCAGCTTAGCCCACTACGGAGGGACCCAGTACTTC. The rearrangement uses TRBV7-8 and TRBJ2-5; D might be TRBD2 (5 bases). The ends were cut back, 0 bases at V and 7 bases at J, with 12 bases in the middle. The CDR3 loop spans 14 amino acids. Germline CDR1 is SGHVS and CDR2 is FQNEAQ. The variable domain in full, completed from reference TRBV7-8 and TRBJ2-5, reads GAGVSQSPRYKVAKRGQDVALRCDPISGHVSLFWYQQALGQGPEFLTYFQNEAQLDKSGLPSDRFFAERPEGSVSTLKIQRTQQEDSAVYLCASSLAHYGGTQYFGPGTRLLVL.

A note on this clone: Germline and junction disagree at one end, which may indicate a read error. The V call is TRBV24-1, the J call TRBJ2-7; no clear D gene. The CDR3 contains 12 residues. CDR1 and CDR2 from the germline V gene are KGHDR and SFDVKD. CDR3 sequence: CATSSPSHEQYF. The CDR3 DNA reads as TGTGCCACCAGTTCCCCCTCCCACGAGCAGTACTTC.

The chain links TRBV10-2 to TRBJ1-1, with TRBD1 matching 7 bases. The trim removed 6 bases at V and 3 bases at J, leaving 10 bases unmatched. Germline values: CDR1 WSHSY, CDR2 SAAADI. The CDR3 consists of 15 residues. The CDR3 DNA sequence: TGCGCCAGCAGCTATACAGGGGAGAGGGACACTGAAGCTTTCTTT. This translates into CASSYTGERDTEAFF.

This chain links TRBV3-1 (or the pseudogene TRBV3-2) with TRBJ1-6; D is unclear. V dropped 1 base and J dropped 11 bases, with 9 bases sitting between them. CDR3 length equals 13 residues. CDR1 and CDR2 from the germline V gene are LGHDT and YNNKEL (reference sequence). CDR3 amino acids: CASSQAYSAPLHF. As DNA, the CDR3 is TGTGCCAGCAGCCAAGCCTACAGTGCACCCCTCCACTTT.

This chain links TRBV5-8 with TRBJ2-1; 8 bases match TRBD1. The CDR3 totals 14 residues. V shed 6 bases and J 4 bases; nucleotides not matched to a gene: 6. CDR1 and CDR2 (germline): SGHTS, YDEGEE. CDR3 sequence reads: CASTFRDRYNEQFF. The CDR3 DNA sequence: TGTGCCAGCACCTTCCGGGACAGGTACAATGAGCAGTTCTTC.

The chain is built from TRBV6-6 and TRBJ1-2; D is unresolved. The CDR3 has 11 amino acids. Germline-derived CDR1 and CDR2 are MNHNY and SVGAGI (reference sequence). V shed 6 bases and J shed 8 bases, with 10 bases lying between them. CDR3 coding DNA: TGTGCCAGCAGCTTGATGGAGGGCTACACCTTC. Its translation: CASSLMEGYTF.

This chain connects TRBV6-6 to TRBJ1-2; D is unresolved. V lost 0 bases and J lost 3, with 11 bases in between. CDR3 length: 15 residues. Germline V gene lookup returns CDR1 MNHNY and CDR2 SVGAGI (reference sequence). The CDR3: CASSYSMRDDYGYTF. The CDR3, as DNA: TGTGCCAGCAGTTACTCGATGAGAGATGACTATGGCTACACCTTC.

This clone was seen a handful of times. The chain uses TRBV29-1 and TRBJ2-1; TRBD1 is a possible D gene (6 bases). Per the germline V gene, CDR1 is SQVTM and CDR2 is ANQGSEA. V was clipped by 4 bases and J by 0 bases, with 13 bases between them. The CDR3 consists of 15 residues. This CDR3 is CSVVLDRSSYNEQFF. CDR3 sequence (DNA): TGCAGCGTTGTTCTCGACAGGAGCTCCTACAATGAGCAGTTCTTC.

This clone was observed a handful of times. The chain has TRBV4-1 and TRBJ2-1; 7 bases agree with TRBD2. Trimming removed 5 bases from V and 1 base from J; junction bases left unmatched: 5. Germline-derived CDR1 and CDR2 are MGHRA and YSYEKL. The length of the CDR3 is 15 residues. CDR3 nucleotides: TGCGCCAGCAGCTTTAGCGGGTATTCCTACAATGAGCAGTTCTTC. Protein product: CASSFSGYSYNEQFF.